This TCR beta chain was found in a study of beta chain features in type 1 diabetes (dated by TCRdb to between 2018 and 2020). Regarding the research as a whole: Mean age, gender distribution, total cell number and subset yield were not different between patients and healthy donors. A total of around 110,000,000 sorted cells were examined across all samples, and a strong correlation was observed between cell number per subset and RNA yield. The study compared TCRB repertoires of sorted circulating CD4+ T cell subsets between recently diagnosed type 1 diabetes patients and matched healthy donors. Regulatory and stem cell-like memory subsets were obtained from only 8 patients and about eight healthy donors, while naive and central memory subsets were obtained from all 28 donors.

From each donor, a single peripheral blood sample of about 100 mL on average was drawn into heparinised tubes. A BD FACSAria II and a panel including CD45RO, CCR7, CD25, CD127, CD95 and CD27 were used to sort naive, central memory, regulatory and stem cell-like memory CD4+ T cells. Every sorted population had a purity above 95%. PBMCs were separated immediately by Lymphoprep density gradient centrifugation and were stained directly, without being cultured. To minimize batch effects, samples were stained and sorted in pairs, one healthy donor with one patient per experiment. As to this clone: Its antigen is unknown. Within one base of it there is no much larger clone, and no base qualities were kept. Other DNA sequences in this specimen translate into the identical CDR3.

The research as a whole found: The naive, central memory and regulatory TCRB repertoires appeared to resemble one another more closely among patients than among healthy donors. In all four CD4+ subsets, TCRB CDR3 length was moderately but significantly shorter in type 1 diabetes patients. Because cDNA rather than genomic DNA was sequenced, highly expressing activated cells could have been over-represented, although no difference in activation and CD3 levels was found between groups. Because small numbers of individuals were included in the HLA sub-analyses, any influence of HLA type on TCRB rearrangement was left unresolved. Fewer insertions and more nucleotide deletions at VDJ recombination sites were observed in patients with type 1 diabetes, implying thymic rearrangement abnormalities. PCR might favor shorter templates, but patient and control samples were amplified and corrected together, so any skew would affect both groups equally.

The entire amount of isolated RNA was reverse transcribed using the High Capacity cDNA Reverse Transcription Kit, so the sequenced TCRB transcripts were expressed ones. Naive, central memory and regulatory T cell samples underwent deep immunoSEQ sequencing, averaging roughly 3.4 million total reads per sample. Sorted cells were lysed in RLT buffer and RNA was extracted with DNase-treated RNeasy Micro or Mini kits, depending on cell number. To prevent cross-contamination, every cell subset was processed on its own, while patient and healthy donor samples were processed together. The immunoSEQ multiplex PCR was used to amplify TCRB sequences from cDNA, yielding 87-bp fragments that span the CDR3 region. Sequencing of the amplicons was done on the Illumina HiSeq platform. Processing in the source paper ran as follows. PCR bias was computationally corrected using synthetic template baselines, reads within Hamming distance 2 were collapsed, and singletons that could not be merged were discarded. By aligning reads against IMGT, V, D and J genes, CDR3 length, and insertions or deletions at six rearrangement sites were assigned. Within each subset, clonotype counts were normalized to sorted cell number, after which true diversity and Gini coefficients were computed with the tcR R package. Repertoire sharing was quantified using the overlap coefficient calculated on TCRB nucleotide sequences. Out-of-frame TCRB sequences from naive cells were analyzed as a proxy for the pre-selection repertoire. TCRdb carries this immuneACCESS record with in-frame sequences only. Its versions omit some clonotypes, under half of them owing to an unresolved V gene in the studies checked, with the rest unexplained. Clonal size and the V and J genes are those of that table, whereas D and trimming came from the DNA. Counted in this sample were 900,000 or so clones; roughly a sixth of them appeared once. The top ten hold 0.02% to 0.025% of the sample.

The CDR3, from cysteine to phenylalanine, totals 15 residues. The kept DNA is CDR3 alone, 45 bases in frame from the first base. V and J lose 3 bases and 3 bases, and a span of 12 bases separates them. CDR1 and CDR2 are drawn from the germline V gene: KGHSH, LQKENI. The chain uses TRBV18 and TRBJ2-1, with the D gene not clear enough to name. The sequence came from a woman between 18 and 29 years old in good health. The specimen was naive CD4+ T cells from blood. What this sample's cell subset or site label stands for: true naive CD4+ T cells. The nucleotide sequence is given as TGTGCCAGCTCACCCCCGGGTTTAGGCTACAATGAGCAGTTCTTC. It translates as CASSPPGLGYNEQFF.